This is a list of T cell receptor beta chains from one sample in a study of T cell repertoires in cytomegalovirus infection. These TCRs' antigens remain unknown. TCRdb itself ran the reads through MiXCR, one entry per CDR3 protein. The sample lists some 920,000 distinct CDR3 sequences, roughly 30% occurring once. The sequencing here drew on cultured CD8+ T cells from PBMCs, taken from culture after CMV antigen stimulation. The receptors come from a human donor in good health (CMV status not recorded). Some clones in this sample may be carry-over from other donors' samples. The CDR3 runs from the conserved cysteine through the conserved F or W. D genes are given only for firm matches. Size values are once, few and many counts, or a class for expanded clones, and some rows have none.

j_call,d_call,clone_size,v_call,cdr3_aa,cdr3_nt
TRBJ1-2,.,few,TRBV6-1,CASRRQESHGYTF,TGTGCCAGCAGGAGACAGGAGTCTCATGGCTACACCTTC
TRBJ2-5,TRBD2,few,TRBV6-6,CASAGGQETQYF,TGTGCCAGTGCGGGGGGGCAAGAGACCCAGTACTTC
TRBJ1-5,.,few,TRBV7-9,CASTVGGPGNQPQHF,TGTGCCAGCACCGTTGGGGGGCCGGGCAATCAGCCCCAGCATTTT
TRBJ1-6,.,.,TRBV27,CASSPSVNSPLHF,TGTGCCAGCAGTCCCTCGGTGAATTCACCCCTCCACTTT
TRBJ1-2,TRBD1,.,TRBV7-2,CASSFRQGADPLRGYTF,TGTGCCAGCAGCTTTAGACAGGGGGCCGATCCCCTTCGAGGCTACACCTTC
TRBJ2-3,TRBD2,.,TRBV6-5,CASSSLLAGHSSDTQYF,TGTGCCAGCAGCTCGCTTCTAGCGGGTCACTCCTCAGATACGCAGTATTTT
TRBJ1-5,.,few,TRBV4-3,CASSQIYLSSNQPQHF,TGCGCCAGCAGCCAGATTTACTTGTCGAGCAATCAGCCCCAGCATTTT
TRBJ1-2,TRBD1,few,TRBV27,CASSPVGTGGAFGYTF,TGTGCCAGCAGCCCAGTCGGGACAGGGGGCGCGTTTGGCTACACCTTC
TRBJ2-1,.,many,TRBV7-7,CASSLTPRQKHNEQFF,TGTGCTAGCAGCTTAACCCCCCGACAAAAACACAATGAGCAGTTCTTC
TRBJ1-2,.,once,TRBV29-1,CSVLTREYYGYTF,TGCAGCGTCCTAACTAGGGAATACTATGGCTACACCTTC
TRBJ1-2,.,.,TRBV20-1,CSAREGGDGREVVDGYTF,TGCAGTGCTAGAGAGGGGGGGGATGGCAGGGAGGTCGTAGATGGCTACACCTTC
TRBJ1-2,TRBD1,.,TRBV27,CASSLTGGANYGYTF,TGTGCCAGCAGTCTGACAGGGGGAGCTAACTATGGCTACACCTTC
TRBJ1-2,.,.,TRBV4-3,CASSQEAGLFYGYTF,TGCGCCAGCAGCCAAGAAGCAGGCCTCTTCTATGGCTACACCTTC
TRBJ2-2,TRBD1,many,TRBV7-2,CASSPVGQGPTTGELFF,TGTGCCAGCAGCCCGGTTGGACAGGGTCCTACCACCGGGGAGCTGTTTTTT
TRBJ1-2,.,.,TRBV5-6,CASSLVALRPYGYTF,TGTGCCAGCAGCTTGGTCGCTCTCAGACCTTACGGCTACACCTTC
TRBJ2-1,.,.,TRBV6-6,CASSYIASHNEQFF,TGTGCCAGCAGTTACATAGCGTCCCACAATGAGCAGTTCTTC
TRBJ2-3,TRBD2,many,TRBV7-8,CASSSNIRWLAGSTDTQYF,TGTGCCAGCAGCTCAAATATCCGGTGGCTAGCGGGGAGCACAGATACGCAGTATTTT
TRBJ2-5,.,.,TRBV4-1,CASSLWEGAWETQYF,TGCGCCAGCAGCTTATGGGAAGGGGCATGGGAGACCCAGTACTTC
TRBJ1-3,.,few,TRBV5-4,CASSFSPISGNTIYF,TGTGCCAGCAGCTTTAGCCCGATCTCTGGAAACACCATATATTTT
TRBJ1-1,TRBD1,.,TRBV4-1,CASSQVGTDTEAFF,TGCGCCAGCAGCCAGGTGGGGACAGACACTGAAGCTTTCTTT
TRBJ2-2,.,.,TRBV4-1,CASSRTVSGELFF,TGCGCCAGCAGCCGGACAGTCTCCGGGGAGCTGTTTTTT
TRBJ1-4,.,.,TRBV19,CASGPAGRVNEKLFF,TGTGCCAGTGGACCTGCGGGACGGGTTAATGAAAAACTGTTTTTT
TRBJ1-1,.,.,TRBV20-1,CSARHNRPAPEAFF,TGCAGTGCTAGACACAATCGGCCGGCTCCTGAAGCTTTCTTT
TRBJ1-5,.,few,TRBV19,CASSIRAQPQHF,TGTGCCAGTAGTATTAGGGCTCAGCCCCAGCATTTT
TRBJ2-1,.,.,TRBV7-8,CASSLSDSNPFF,TGTGCCAGCAGCTTATCGGACAGTAACCCCTTCTTC
TRBJ2-1,TRBD2,few,TRBV2,CASSVRTSGTRIEQFF,TGTGCCAGCAGTGTTCGGACTAGCGGAACCAGGATTGAGCAGTTCTTC
TRBJ2-2,TRBD2,many,TRBV4-1,CASSLSGGALNTGELFF,TGCGCCAGCAGCCTTAGCGGGGGGGCCCTGAACACCGGGGAGCTGTTTTTT
TRBJ2-6,.,few,TRBV2,CASEKGRGANVLTF,TGTGCCAGCGAAAAGGGGCGAGGGGCCAACGTCCTGACTTTC
TRBJ1-2,.,.,TRBV5-1,CASSFSRDGYTF,TGCGCCAGCAGCTTTTCTCGCGATGGCTACACCTTC
TRBJ2-1,TRBD1,.,TRBV7-9,CANSSGRGPPYNEQFF,TGTGCCAACAGTTCGGGAAGGGGGCCCCCATACAATGAGCAGTTCTTC
TRBJ2-1,.,few,TRBV7-6,CASTFGDNEQFF,TGTGCCAGCACGTTCGGGGACAATGAGCAGTTCTTC
TRBJ2-3,TRBD2,many,TRBV7-2,CASSSLAFSSTDTQYF,TGTGCCAGCAGCTCACTAGCGTTCTCTAGCACAGATACGCAGTATTTT
TRBJ2-7,TRBD1,.,TRBV5-6,CASSLGQGSGEQYF,TGTGCCAGCAGCTTGGGACAGGGTAGTGGCGAGCAGTACTTC
TRBJ1-2,.,.,TRBV6-6,CASSYPGIRGYTF,TGTGCCAGCAGCTACCCAGGGATTCGAGGCTACACCTTC
TRBJ2-5,.,many,TRBV5-1,CASSPAGAQQETQYF,TGCGCCAGCAGCCCGGCGGGGGCCCAGCAAGAGACCCAGTACTTC
TRBJ2-1,.,.,TRBV4-1,CASRHRTDTYYNEQFF,TGTGCCAGCAGACATAGGACGGACACTTACTACAATGAGCAGTTCTTC
TRBJ2-2,TRBD2,many,TRBV7-6,CASSGGLAGAGTGELFF,TGTGCCAGCAGCGGGGGACTAGCGGGGGCTGGGACCGGGGAGCTGTTTTTT
TRBJ2-5,TRBD2,many,TRBV7-6,CASSLRTSGGEVETQYF,TGTGCCAGCAGCTTGAGGACTAGCGGGGGGGAAGTAGAGACCCAGTACTTC
TRBJ2-3,.,few,TRBV7-3,CASSLTARVMDTQYF,TGTGCCAGCAGCTTAACGGCCAGGGTAATGGATACGCAGTATTTT
TRBJ2-5,.,many,TRBV7-6,CASSLGGPQETQYF,TGTGCCAGCAGCCTGGGGGGGCCCCAAGAGACCCAGTACTTC
TRBJ2-1,TRBD2,many,TRBV11-1,CASSPAGRWIDEQFF,TGTGCCAGCAGCCCAGCCGGGAGGTGGATCGATGAGCAGTTCTTC
TRBJ1-5,.,.,TRBV12-3/TRBV12-4,CASSRETGRNQLQHF,TGTGCCAGCAGTCGGGAAACCGGAAGGAATCAGCTCCAGCATTTT